The next 25 T cell receptor beta chains were all read from a single sample in a study of blood T cells in healthy people across ages. With a J-beta primer mix and a sample-barcoded 5' primer, a second PCR ran about 7 to 12 cycles. Each CDR3 protein is one row after TCRdb ran MiXCR on the 5' RACE reads. Found here are roughly 800,000 distinct CDR3 sequences, 30% to 45% of them singletons; the top ten hold 13%. Sequences were obtained from blood. These receptors all stem from a man younger than 35 in good health.

CDR3 sequence (DNA): TGCAGTGCTAGTAGGACCAAAGGGAAAACTGAAGCTTTCTTT. This codes for CSASRTKGKTEAFF. The rearrangement uses TRBV20-1 and TRBJ1-1; D not resolved. The CDR3 length is 14 residues. Germline lookup yields CDR1 DFQATT and CDR2 SNEGSKA (reference sequence). V lost 3 bases and J lost 5, with 16 bases in between.

The rearrangement joins TRBV7-9 to TRBJ2-1, with 7 nucleotides matching TRBD2. Germline CDR1 reads SEHNR; CDR2 reads FQNEAQ (reference sequence). Germline trimming cut 5 bases from V and 1 base from J; bases unmatched to any gene: 8. The CDR3 extends over 16 amino acids. The CDR3 loop is CASSPPGGGSYNEQFF. In DNA, the CDR3 is TGTGCCAGCAGCCCCCCCGGCGGGGGTTCCTACAATGAGCAGTTCTTC.

The V and J genes are TRBV3-1 and TRBJ2-3; TRBD2 agrees at 7 bases. The CDR3 sequence is 18 residues long. Trimming cost V 0 bases and J 6 bases; bases outside gene matches: 15. The germline V gene has CDR1 LGHDT and CDR2 YNNKEL (reference sequence). CDR3 sequence: CASSQDSGTGGLLDTQYF. DNA for the CDR3: TGTGCCAGCAGCCAAGATAGCGGAACGGGGGGACTCCTGGATACGCAGTATTTT.

The chain carries TRBV6-6 and TRBJ1-2; D is uncertain. Between the trimmed V and J ends, which lost 2 bases and 11 bases, there was a span of 9 bases. Germline V gene data show CDR1 as MNHNY and CDR2 as SVGAGI (reference sequence). The CDR3 has 11 residues. CDR3 sequence reads: CASSYRESYTF. The CDR3 coding sequence is TGTGCCAGCAGTTACAGGGAGTCGTACACCTTC.

This clonotype was counted a few times. This chain links TRBV3-1 with TRBJ1-1; D might be TRBD1 (6 bases). Germline V CDR1 and CDR2: LGHDT, YNNKEL (reference sequence). There are 14 residues in the CDR3. V was clipped by 3 bases and J by 2 bases, with 10 bases between them. The CDR3 region is CASSHTGLNTEAFF. The CDR3 nucleotides are TGTGCCAGCAGCCATACAGGGCTAAACACTGAAGCTTTCTTT.

This sequence joins TRBV18 and TRBJ1-6; 7 nucleotides align to TRBD1. The ends lost 3 bases at V and 8 bases at J; junction bases unmatched: 7. The CDR3 runs to 15 residues. Germline V gives CDR1 KGHSH, CDR2 LQKENI. Here the CDR3 reads CASSPAQGGDSPLHF. For the CDR3, the DNA is TGTGCCAGCTCACCTGCGCAGGGGGGGGATTCACCCCTCCACTTT.

This clonotype appeared many times. The chain carries TRBV7-9 and TRBJ2-7, with 7 bases identical to TRBD1. Trimming removed 1 base from V and 0 bases from J; junction bases left unmatched: 3. The CDR3 is made up of 15 amino acids. Germline lookup yields CDR1 SEHNR and CDR2 FQNEAQ (reference sequence). The CDR3 nucleotides are TGTGCCAGCAGCTTAGGGACAGGAGTCTCCTACGAGCAGTACTTC. Translation gives CASSLGTGVSYEQYF.

The V call is TRBV3-1, the J call TRBJ2-7; D is unclear. With the DNA end fitting TRBJ2-4 better, the J assignment may be wrong. The CDR3 loop spans 12 amino acids. Germline CDR1 LGHDT, CDR2 YNNKEL (reference sequence). CDR3 loop: CASSHSSNIQYF. CDR3 in DNA: TGTGCCAGCAGCCATAGTAGTAACATTCAGTACTTC.

This chain connects TRBV6-1 to TRBJ2-3; tentatively, D is TRBD1 (7 bases). Germline values: CDR1 MNHNS, CDR2 SASEGT. The CDR3 covers 16 residues. V was pared by 7 bases and J by 2 bases, with 19 bases between. CDR3: CASTDRQGLYTDTQYF. The CDR3 DNA reads as TGTGCCAGCACCGATCGACAGGGACTCTACACAGATACGCAGTATTTT.

In its sample, this clonotype was seen a few times. The gene calls are TRBV4-3 and TRBJ2-1; 7 nucleotides agree with TRBD1. V was pared by 3 bases and J by 6 bases, with 8 bases of the junction left unmatched. The CDR3 loop spans 15 amino acids. Germline lookup yields CDR1 LGHNA and CDR2 YSLEER. CDR3 nucleotide sequence: TGCGCCAGCAGCCATCACACCGGGACAGTCAATGAGCAGTTCTTC. Amino acids: CASSHHTGTVNEQFF.

This clonotype was observed a few times. This rearrangement joins TRBV7-9 to TRBJ2-7; D ambiguous. CDR1 and CDR2 (germline): SEHNR, FQNEAQ (reference sequence). The V and J ends lost 6 bases and 4 bases respectively, with 10 bases between them. The CDR3 length is 12 residues. As DNA, the CDR3 is TGTGCCAGCAGTTCCCGACTTTACGAGCAGTACTTC. Encoded protein: CASSSRLYEQYF.

This sequence joins TRBV3-1 and TRBJ1-5, with 8 bases identical to TRBD1. Germline V CDR1 and CDR2: LGHDT, YNNKEL (reference sequence). This CDR3 has 22 amino acids. Unmatched junction bases numbered 24, after V lost 1 base and J lost 4 bases. Here the CDR3 DNA reads TGTGCCAGCAGCCAAGTAGGGGGGATAGGGCCAAGACAGGGGCCCAAAAATCAGCCCCAGCATTTT. This translates into CASSQVGGIGPRQGPKNQPQHF.

This clonotype was counted a few times. The V and J genes are TRBV6-5 and TRBJ2-7; 9 bases match TRBD2. The CDR3 spans 16 residues. Germline assignment: CDR1 MNHEY and CDR2 SVGAGI. The trim removed 2 bases at V and 7 bases at J, leaving 12 bases unmatched. For the CDR3, the DNA is TGTGCCAGCAGTTACAGGACTAGCGATCTCCCCAATGAGCAGTACTTC. Its translation: CASSYRTSDLPNEQYF.

The gene calls are TRBV20-1 and TRBJ1-2; no definite D call. V lost 1 base and J lost 2, with 8 bases in between. Germline CDR1 and CDR2: DFQATT and SNEGSKA (reference sequence). CDR3 length: 13 amino acids. CDR3 sequence (DNA): TGCAGTGCTAGAGTAGGTCCAAACTATGGCTACACCTTC. Translation: CSARVGPNYGYTF.

This clonotype was counted only a few times. V is TRBV2 and J is TRBJ2-3; 13 bases align to TRBD2. The trim removed 7 bases at V and 5 bases at J, leaving 6 bases unmatched. The CDR3 covers 15 residues. Germline V CDR1 and CDR2: SNHLY, FYNNEI. The DNA for the CDR3 is TGTGCCAGCACTTGGACTAGCGGGGGTGGAGATACGCAGTATTTT. Its protein is CASTWTSGGGDTQYF.

The V call is TRBV24-1, the J call TRBJ1-5, with 8 bases lining up with TRBD1. CDR1 and CDR2 from the germline V gene are KGHDR and SFDVKD. This CDR3 is built from 16 residues. J gave up 4 bases and V 4 bases, and 8 bases lay outside the gene matches. The CDR3 is CATSDPTGGGNQPQHF. CDR3 coding DNA: TGTGCCACCAGTGACCCAACAGGGGGAGGTAATCAGCCCCAGCATTTT.

This clonotype has a count of ten or more. The rearrangement uses TRBV29-1 and TRBJ2-1; tentatively, D is TRBD1 (7 bases). The V end lost 6 bases, the J end lost 5 bases, and 17 bases lay between the germline ends. Germline V lookup: CDR1 SQVTM, CDR2 ANQGSEA. The CDR3 sequence is 14 residues long. The DNA of the CDR3 is TGCAGCGTCCGGGGGACAGTGAAGGACAATGAGCAGTTCTTC. The encoded protein is CSVRGTVKDNEQFF.

The chain has TRBV2 and TRBJ2-5, with 10 bases matching TRBD2. The V gene end was trimmed by 4 bases and the J gene end by 11 bases; junction bases not matched to a gene: 16. CDR3 length: 16 amino acids. CDR1 is SNHLY and CDR2 is FYNNEI in the germline V gene. CDR3 nucleotide sequence: TGTGCCAGCAGTGCGGGAAGCGGGGGGGCCCACAATGAGCAGTACTTC. This gives the protein CASSAGSGGAHNEQYF.

The rearrangement uses TRBV20-1 and TRBJ1-1, with D possibly being TRBD1 (6 bases). The CDR3 has 14 residues. V dropped 4 bases and J dropped 1 base, with 13 bases sitting between them. Germline CDR1 and CDR2: DFQATT and SNEGSKA (reference sequence). The CDR3 here is CSANPQGWNTEAFF. CDR3 bases: TGCAGTGCTAATCCACAGGGTTGGAACACTGAAGCTTTCTTT.

The chain joins TRBV27 to TRBJ2-2; D tentatively fits TRBD1 or TRBD2 (6 bases each). In germline, CDR1 is MNHEY, CDR2 SMNVEV (reference sequence). CDR3 length: 14 residues. V was trimmed by 8 bases and J by 6 bases, leaving 16 bases between them. The CDR3 region has the DNA TGTGCCAGCTTATCGGGGGCGGTTGCCGGGGAGCTGTTTTTT. Its protein is CASLSGAVAGELFF.

CDR3 sequence: CASSQERPGQGYTF. CDR3 sequence (DNA): TGTGCCAGCAGCCAAGAGAGGCCGGGACAGGGATACACCTTC. V gene TRBV4-2 combines with J gene TRBJ1-2; TRBD1 matches at 9 bases. Germline values: CDR1 LGHNA, CDR2 YNFKEQ. The CDR3 runs 14 residues. V dropped 0 bases and J dropped 11; count of bases not matched to a gene: 7.

The chain combines TRBV11-2 with TRBJ1-1; possibly TRBD1 for D (5 bases). This CDR3 comprises 18 residues. V was pared by 1 base and J by 1 base, with 19 bases between. Germline CDR1 and CDR2: SGHAT and FQNNGV. The CDR3: CASSLGGGFEASNTEAFF. CDR3 in DNA: TGTGCCAGCAGCTTAGGCGGGGGGTTTGAGGCCTCGAACACTGAAGCTTTCTTT.

The chain employs TRBV9 and TRBJ2-5, with a weak D call TRBD2 (6 bases). Trimming pared 3 bases from V and 0 bases from J, leaving 15 bases between. The CDR3 spans 16 residues. Germline loops: CDR1 SGDLS, CDR2 YYNGEE. The CDR3 region is CASSATGTSYQETQYF. The CDR3 nucleotides read TGTGCCAGCAGCGCTACCGGGACTTCGTACCAAGAGACCCAGTACTTC.

About this clonotype: A much larger clone lies one base from this, so it may be a read error. The rearrangement links TRBV20-1 to TRBJ2-5, with D perhaps matching TRBD1 or TRBD2 (5 bases each). This CDR3 has 12 amino acids. CDR1 is DFQATT and CDR2 is SNEGSKA in the germline V gene (reference sequence). The CDR3 region has the DNA TGCAGTGCTGGGGACCAGCAGGAGACCCGGTACTTC. Translating it yields CSAGDQQETRYF.

In regard to this clonotype: Since a much larger clone is just one base distant, this may be a read error. V and J are TRBV20-1 and TRBJ2-5; TRBD2 agrees at 10 bases. The J call is in doubt because the DNA end fits TRBJ2-7 better. Germline V gene data show CDR1 as DFQATT and CDR2 as SNEGSKA (reference sequence). The CDR3 contains 16 residues. The CDR3 nucleotides read TGCAGTGCCCACGGGACTAGCGATCAAAGACTCTACGAGCAGTACTTC. It yields the protein CSAHGTSDQRLYEQYF.